This TCR beta chain was documented in a study of T cells in Graves' hyperthyroidism and ophthalmopathy. The CDR3 contains 20 residues. Germline V lookup: CDR1 SGDLS, CDR2 YYNGEE. After removal of 0 bases from V and 0 bases from J, the junction contained 12 bases not matched to a gene. This clonotype showed up many times. From RNA transcripts, TCR beta CDR3 regions were amplified. First-round RT-PCR of the TCR CDR3 relied on the HTBI primer set. TCRdb reanalysed the multiplex PCR reads using MiXCR and keeps one entry per CDR3 protein. The sample yields around 340,000 distinct CDR3 sequences, approximately 15% seen once.

The receptor's source is a woman younger than 45 with Graves' hyperthyroidism. This rearrangement joins TRBV9 to TRBJ2-2, with 9 positions matching TRBD2. Source material: blood. The DNA for the CDR3 is TGTGCCAGCAGCGTAGACCCTACCCATCTAGCGGGACCGAACACCGGGGAGCTGTTTTTT. Translation: CASSVDPTHLAGPNTGELFF.